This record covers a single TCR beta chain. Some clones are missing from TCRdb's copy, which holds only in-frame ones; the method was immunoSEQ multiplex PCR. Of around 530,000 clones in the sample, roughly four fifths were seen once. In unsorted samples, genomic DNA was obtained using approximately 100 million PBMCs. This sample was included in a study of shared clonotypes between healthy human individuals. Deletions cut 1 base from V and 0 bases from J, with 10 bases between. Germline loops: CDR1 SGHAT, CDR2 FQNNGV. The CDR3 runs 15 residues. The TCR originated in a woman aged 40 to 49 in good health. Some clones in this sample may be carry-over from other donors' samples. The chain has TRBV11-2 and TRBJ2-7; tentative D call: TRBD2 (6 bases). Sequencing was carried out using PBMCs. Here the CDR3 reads CASSLVGGSSYEQYF. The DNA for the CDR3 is TGTGCCAGCAGCTTAGTTGGAGGGAGCTCCTACGAGCAGTACTTC. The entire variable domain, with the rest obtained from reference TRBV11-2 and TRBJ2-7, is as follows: EAGVAQSPRYKIIEKRQSVAFWCNPISGHATLYWYQQILGQGPKLLIQFQNNGVVDDSQLPKDRFSAERLKGVDSTLKIQPAKLEDSAVYLCASSLVGGSSYEQYFGPGTRLTVT.